The T cell receptor beta chain described here comes from a study of EBV T-cell therapy then PD-1 blockade in nasopharyngeal carcinoma. V was shortened by 0 bases and J by 3 bases, with 6 bases between the two germline ends. The germline V gene encodes CDR1 SGHRS and CDR2 YFSETQ. The CDR3 totals 13 residues. This table comes from immunoSEQ multiplex PCR, and its TCRdb copy is limited to in-frame clones, with some not included. The data hold 15,000 to 20,000 clones, with 80% to 85% observed a single time. Turning to this clone: What it binds is not known.

Indicated treatment: AdE1-LMPpoly-expanded autologous EBV-specific T-cell therapy followed by anti-PD-1 nivolumab. The origin of this receptor is a man aged 40-49 years with nasopharyngeal carcinoma. V is TRBV5-1 and J is TRBJ1-1; a weak D match, TRBD1 (5 bases). The source was CD8+ T cells from blood, collected at day 0 from a patient whose treatment included autologous EBV-specific T cells and nivolumab. The CDR3 nucleotides read TGCGCCAGCAGCTTGGAACAGGACACTGAAGCTTTCTTT. Encoded protein: CASSLEQDTEAFF.